This T cell receptor beta chain originates from a study of blood T cell repertoires in COVID-19. Study-level information: Samples representing acute and convalescent COVID-19 were sourced from the United States, Italy and Spain.

In the study's own analysis: The assay estimated nucleated cells by amplifying reference gene primers. TCRdb's table, derived via immunoSEQ multiplex PCR, lists solely in-frame clones and lacks some. V, J and clone size derive from that table, while D and trimming were established from the DNA sequence. This sample has 45,000 to 55,000 clones, with over 70% found just once. CDR1 SGDLS and CDR2 YYNGEE come from the germline V gene. CDR3 length: 12 residues. V lost 4 bases, J lost 5 bases, and 6 bases lay in between. The chain uses TRBV9 and TRBJ2-2, with unresolved D. The clonotype was recovered from a human donor in a cohort sampled during active COVID-19. The specimen sequenced was peripheral blood. The CDR3 sequence is CASSRSTGELFF. As DNA, the CDR3 is TGTGCCAGCAGCCGCAGTACCGGGGAGCTGTTTTTT.